Listed below are T cell receptor beta chains from one sample, sequenced in a study of response to subunit inactivated influenza vaccine. TCRdb re-called the RT-PCR reads through MiXCR, storing one row per CDR3 protein. Seen here are about 500,000 distinct CDR3 sequences, about 15% observed once, and the top ten hold roughly 3.1%. The source material was CD4+ T cells sorted from PBMCs, sampled approximately 25 months after vaccination. These TCRs come from a man between 50 and 75 years old who received an inactivated influenza vaccine. CDR3s include the opening cysteine and the closing phenylalanine or tryptophan. A D gene is named only where the DNA matches it firmly. A row's size may be missing; if present it is once, few, many or a size class.

>TRBV7-9|NA|NA|14|TRBJ1-1
TGTGCCAGCACACGGAGGCAGGAGAACACTGAAGCTTTCTTT
CASTRRQENTEAFF
>TRBV14|NA|NA|15|TRBJ2-1
TGTGCCAGCAGCCCTATGGGGGCCCCAGGATCTGAGCAGTTCTTC
CASSPMGAPGSEQFF
>TRBV6-2/TRBV6-3|few|TRBD1|16|TRBJ2-7
TGTGCCAGCAGCCGCACTACGGGACAGGGGCCCCTCGAGCAGTACTTC
CASSRTTGQGPLEQYF
>TRBV19|few|NA|15|TRBJ2-1
TGTGCCAGTAGTATAGCAGGGTTGTTGAACAATGAGCAGTTCTTC
CASSIAGLLNNEQFF
>TRBV20-1|NA|NA|14|TRBJ1-2
TGCAGTGCTAGGGCTGACAGCGGTAACTATGGCTACACCTTC
CSARADSGNYGYTF
>TRBV3-1|NA|NA|15|TRBJ1-4
TGTGCCTGCTCCCCGGCGGGTAGTCTTAATGAAAAACTGTTTTTT
CACSPAGSLNEKLFF
>TRBV5-1|NA|TRBD2|16|TRBJ2-1
TGCGCCAGCAGCTCATTAGCGGGAAGCTCCTACAATGAGCAGTTCTTC
CASSSLAGSSYNEQFF
>TRBV29-1|NA|TRBD1|13|TRBJ2-1
TGCAGCGTTCTCGGGACAGGGGACAATGAGCAGTTCTTC
CSVLGTGDNEQFF
>TRBV4-3|NA|TRBD1|16|TRBJ2-1
TGCGCCAGCAGCCCCAGCCCGGACAGGGGGCTCATTGAGCAGTTCTTC
CASSPSPDRGLIEQFF
>TRBV6-5|few|NA|14|TRBJ2-2
TGTGCCAGCACTTACTCGAGGAACACCGGGGAGCTGTTTTTT
CASTYSRNTGELFF
>TRBV29-1|NA|NA|13|TRBJ2-5
TGCAGCGTTGACCCGACAAAAGGAGAGACCCAGTACTTC
CSVDPTKGETQYF
>TRBV6-4|NA|NA|15|TRBJ2-5
TGTGCCAGCAGTGAGTACCTCGGGCCAGGAGCGACCCAGTACTTC
CASSEYLGPGATQYF
>TRBV29-1|few|TRBD2|13|TRBJ2-5
TGCAGCGTCTGCGGGAGGGCAAAAGAGACCCAGTACTTC
CSVCGRAKETQYF
>TRBV4-3|NA|NA|16|TRBJ1-6
TGCGCCAGCAGCCAAGAGAGCAGGGCTTATAATTCACCCCTCCACTTT
CASSQESRAYNSPLHF
>TRBV12-3/TRBV12-4|NA|NA|13|TRBJ1-5
TGTGCCAGCAGATCGAGCGGGGGTCAGCCCCAGCATTTT
CASRSSGGQPQHF
>TRBV20-1|NA|TRBD2|16|TRBJ2-1
TGCAGTGCTAGAAAAGGACTAGCAGGGTTTTACAATGAGCAGTTCTTC
CSARKGLAGFYNEQFF
>TRBV10-3|once|NA|15|TRBJ1-2
TGTGCCATCAGTGATAGGCCAGAAGATAACTATGGCTACACCTTC
CAISDRPEDNYGYTF
>TRBV20-1|NA|TRBD1|15|TRBJ1-4
TGCAGTGCTCGCCGACAGGGGACAACTAATGAAAAACTGTTTTTT
CSARRQGTTNEKLFF
>TRBV7-2|many|TRBD1|14|TRBJ1-1
TGTGCCAGCAGCTTATATATACAGGGGACCGAAGCTTTCTTT
CASSLYIQGTEAFF
>TRBV7-9|NA|NA|14|TRBJ2-3
TGTGCCAGCAGCTCCATCTCTTCAGCAGATACACAGTATTTT
CASSSISSADTQYF
>TRBV11-2|NA|NA|17|TRBJ2-5
TGTGCCAGCAGCTTAAGACGGCTAGCGATTGGGCAAGAGACCCAGTACTTC
CASSLRRLAIGQETQYF
>TRBV4-3|NA|TRBD2|18|TRBJ2-1
TGCGCCAGCAGCCAAGATAGAGGGACTAGTCCCTCCTACAATGAGCAGTTCTTC
CASSQDRGTSPSYNEQFF
>TRBV7-8|NA|NA|16|TRBJ2-1
TGTGCCAGCAGTCTGGTCGGAAAGCGGGACAACAATGAGCAGTTCTTC
CASSLVGKRDNNEQFF
>TRBV6-2/TRBV6-3|NA|NA|11|TRBJ2-3
TGTGCCAGCATGAACACAGATACGCAGTATTTT
CASMNTDTQYF
>TRBV5-1|NA|TRBD2|14|TRBJ2-3
TGCGCCAGCAGCGGCGGGGGGGTGTCAGATACGCAGTATTTT
CASSGGGVSDTQYF
>TRBV20-1|many|NA|12|TRBJ1-5
TGCAGTGCTAGGGTGGGGGATCAGCCCCAGCATTTT
CSARVGDQPQHF
>TRBV20-1|NA|NA|15|TRBJ2-6
TGCAGTGCTAGAACTACGGGGTTAGGGGCCAACGTCCTGACTTTC
CSARTTGLGANVLTF
>TRBV4-3|NA|NA|15|TRBJ1-6
TGCGCCAGCAGCCAAGAAGTACAGGGATATTCACCCCTCCACTTT
CASSQEVQGYSPLHF
>TRBV7-9|few|TRBD1|15|TRBJ2-1
TGTGCCAGCAGCTTCCGGGACAGGGGTAACAATGAGCAGTTCTTC
CASSFRDRGNNEQFF
>TRBV21-1|few|NA|16|TRBJ2-7
TGTGCCAGCAGCAAAGGGTCGGGGGGCGCAAGGAGAGAGCAGTACTTC
CASSKGSGGARREQYF
>TRBV24-1|few|TRBD2|16|TRBJ2-3
TGTGCCACCAGTGATTTAACTAGCGGGTTTTCAGATACGCAGTATTTT
CATSDLTSGFSDTQYF
>TRBV20-1|few|TRBD2|13|TRBJ2-5
TGCAGTGCTACCCGGGACTACGAAGAGACCCAGTACTTC
CSATRDYEETQYF
>TRBV5-1|NA|NA|15|TRBJ2-1
TGCGCCAGCAGCTTGGTTGTCTCCGGACGGGGAGAGCAGTTCTTC
CASSLVVSGRGEQFF